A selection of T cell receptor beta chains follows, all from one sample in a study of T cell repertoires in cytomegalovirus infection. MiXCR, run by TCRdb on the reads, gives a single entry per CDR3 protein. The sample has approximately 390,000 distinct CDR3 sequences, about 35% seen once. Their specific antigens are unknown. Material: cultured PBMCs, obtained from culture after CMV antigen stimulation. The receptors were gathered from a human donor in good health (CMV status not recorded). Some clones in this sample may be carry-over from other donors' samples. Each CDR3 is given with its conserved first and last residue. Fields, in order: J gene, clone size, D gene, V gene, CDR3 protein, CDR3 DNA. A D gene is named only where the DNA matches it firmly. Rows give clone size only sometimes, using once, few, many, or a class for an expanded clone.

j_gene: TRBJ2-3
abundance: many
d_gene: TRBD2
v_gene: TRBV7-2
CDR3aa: CASSLGPRGGGPGRTDTQYF
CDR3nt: TGTGCCAGCAGCTTAGGGCCCCGGGGGGGAGGGCCGGGGAGAACAGATACGCAGTATTTT

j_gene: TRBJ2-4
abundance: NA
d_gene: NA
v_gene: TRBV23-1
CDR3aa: CASSQSPTPWGKAKNIQYF
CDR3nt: TGCGCCAGCAGTCAATCGCCGACTCCCTGGGGGAAAGCCAAAAACATTCAGTACTTC

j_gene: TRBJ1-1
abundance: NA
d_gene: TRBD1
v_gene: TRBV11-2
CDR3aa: CASSSRATGTGWAEAFF
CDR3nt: TGTGCCAGCAGCTCTAGGGCTACCGGGACAGGGTGGGCTGAAGCTTTCTTT

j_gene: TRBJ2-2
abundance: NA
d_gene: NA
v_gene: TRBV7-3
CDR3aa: CASSQTYTGELFF
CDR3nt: TGTGCCAGCAGCCAGACGTACACCGGGGAGCTGTTTTTT

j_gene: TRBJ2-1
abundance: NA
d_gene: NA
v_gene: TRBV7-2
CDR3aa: CASSLNGNEQFF
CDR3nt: TGTGCCAGCAGCTTAAATGGTAATGAGCAGTTCTTC

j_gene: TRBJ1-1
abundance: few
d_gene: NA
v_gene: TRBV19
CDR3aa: CASSIYVSNTEAFF
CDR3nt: TGTGCCAGTAGTATATATGTGAGTAACACTGAAGCTTTCTTT

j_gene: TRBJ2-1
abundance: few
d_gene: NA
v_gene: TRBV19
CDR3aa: CASTPQRGREHNEQFF
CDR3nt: TGTGCCAGTACCCCCCAGCGAGGCAGGGAACACAATGAGCAGTTCTTC

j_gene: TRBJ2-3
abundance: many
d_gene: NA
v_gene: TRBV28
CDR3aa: CASSPGTFGDTQYF
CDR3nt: TGTGCCAGCAGTCCCGGGACCTTCGGAGATACGCAGTATTTT

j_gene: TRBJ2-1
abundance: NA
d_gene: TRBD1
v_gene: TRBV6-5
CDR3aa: CASSIQGAKLNEQFF
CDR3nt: TGTGCCAGCAGTATACAGGGGGCAAAGCTAAATGAGCAGTTCTTC

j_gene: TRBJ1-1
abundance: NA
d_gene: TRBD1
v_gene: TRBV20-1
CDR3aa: CSARGTAGMNTEAFF
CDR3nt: TGCAGTGCTAGGGGGACAGCGGGCATGAACACTGAAGCTTTCTTT

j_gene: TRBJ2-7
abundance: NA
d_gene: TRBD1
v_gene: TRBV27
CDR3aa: CASSWTGVHEQYF
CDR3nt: TGTGCCAGCAGTTGGACAGGGGTCCACGAGCAGTACTTC

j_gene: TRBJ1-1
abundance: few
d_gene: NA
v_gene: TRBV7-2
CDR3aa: CASSLVPSVNTEAFF
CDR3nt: TGTGCCAGCAGCTTAGTACCATCGGTGAACACTGAAGCTTTCTTT

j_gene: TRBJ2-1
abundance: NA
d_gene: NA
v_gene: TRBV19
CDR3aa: CASSIRNEQFF
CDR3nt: TGTGCCAGTAGTATTCGGAATGAGCAGTTCTTC

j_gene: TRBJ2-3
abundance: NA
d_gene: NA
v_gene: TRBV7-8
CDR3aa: CASSRTLVRDTQYF
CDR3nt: TGTGCCAGCAGCCGGACATTGGTCAGGGATACGCAGTATTTT

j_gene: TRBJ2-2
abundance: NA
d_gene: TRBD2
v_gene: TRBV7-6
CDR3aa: CASSPVGGARDTGELFF
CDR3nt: TGTGCCAGCAGCCCCGTCGGGGGGGCGAGGGACACCGGGGAGCTGTTTTTT

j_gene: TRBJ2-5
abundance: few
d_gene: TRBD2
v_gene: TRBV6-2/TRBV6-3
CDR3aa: CASSSPGLAVQETQYF
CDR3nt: TGTGCCAGCAGTAGCCCGGGACTAGCGGTTCAAGAGACCCAGTACTTC

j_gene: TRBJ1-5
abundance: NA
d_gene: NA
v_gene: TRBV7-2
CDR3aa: CASSLTRYQPQHF
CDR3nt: TGTGCCAGCAGCTTAACACGATATCAGCCCCAGCATTTT

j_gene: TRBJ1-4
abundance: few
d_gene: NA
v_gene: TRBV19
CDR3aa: CASSGRRAPNEKLFF
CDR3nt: TGTGCCAGTAGCGGGCGTCGAGCGCCGAATGAAAAACTGTTTTTT

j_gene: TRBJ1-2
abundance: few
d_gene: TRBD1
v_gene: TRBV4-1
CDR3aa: CASSRAGTGGEYGYTF
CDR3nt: TGCGCCAGCAGCCGAGCCGGGACAGGGGGGGAGTATGGCTACACCTTC

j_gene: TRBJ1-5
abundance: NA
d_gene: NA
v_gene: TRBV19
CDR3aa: CASSKSDSQPQHF
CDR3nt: TGTGCCAGTAGTAAGTCGGACAGCCAGCCCCAGCATTTT

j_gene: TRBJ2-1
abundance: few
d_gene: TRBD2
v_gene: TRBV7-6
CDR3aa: CASSTTTSHNEQFF
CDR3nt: TGTGCCAGCAGCACAACGACTAGCCACAATGAGCAGTTCTTC

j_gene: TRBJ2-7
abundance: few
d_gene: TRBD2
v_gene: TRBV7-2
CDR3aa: CASSFYLAAPYEQYF
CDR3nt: TGTGCCAGCAGCTTCTACCTAGCGGCTCCCTACGAGCAGTACTTC

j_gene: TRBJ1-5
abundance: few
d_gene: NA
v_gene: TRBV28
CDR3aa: CASSLFGSRGQPQHF
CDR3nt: TGTGCCAGCAGTTTATTTGGCAGCCGGGGCCAGCCCCAGCATTTT

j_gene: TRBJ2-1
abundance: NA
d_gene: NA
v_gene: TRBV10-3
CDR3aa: CAISEWNSAVLSSYNEQFF
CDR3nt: TGTGCCATCAGTGAGTGGAATTCGGCCGTTCTAAGCTCCTACAATGAGCAGTTCTTC

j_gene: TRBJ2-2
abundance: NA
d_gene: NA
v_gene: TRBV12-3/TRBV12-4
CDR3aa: CASSFLGTGELFF
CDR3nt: TGTGCCAGCAGTTTCTTGGGGACCGGGGAGCTGTTTTTT

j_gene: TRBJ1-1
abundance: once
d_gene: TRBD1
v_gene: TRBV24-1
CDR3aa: CATSDSGGPTEAFF
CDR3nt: TGTGCCACCAGTGATTCAGGGGGACCCACTGAAGCTTTCTTT

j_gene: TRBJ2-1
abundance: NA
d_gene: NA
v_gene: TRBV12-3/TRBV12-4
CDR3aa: CASNSTRTNEQFF
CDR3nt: TGTGCCAGCAATTCTACTAGAACCAATGAGCAGTTCTTC

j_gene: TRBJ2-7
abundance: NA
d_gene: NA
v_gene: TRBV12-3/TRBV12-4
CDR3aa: CASNSQGRDEQYF
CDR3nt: TGTGCCAGCAATTCCCAGGGACGGGACGAGCAGTACTTC

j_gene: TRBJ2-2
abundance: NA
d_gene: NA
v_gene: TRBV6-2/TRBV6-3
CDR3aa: CASSSLASGELFF
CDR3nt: TGTGCCAGCAGCTCCCTTGCTTCGGGGGAGCTGTTTTTT

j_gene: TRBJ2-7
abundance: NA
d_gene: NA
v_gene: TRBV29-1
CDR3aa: CSVVEDYEQYF
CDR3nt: TGCAGCGTCGTAGAAGACTACGAGCAGTACTTC

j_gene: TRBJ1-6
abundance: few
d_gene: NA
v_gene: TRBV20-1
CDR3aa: CSAREGAGYSPLHF
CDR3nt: TGCAGTGCTAGAGAAGGCGCAGGGTATTCACCCCTCCACTTT

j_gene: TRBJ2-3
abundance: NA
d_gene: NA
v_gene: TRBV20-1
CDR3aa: CSATALGYSRTDTQYF
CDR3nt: TGCAGTGCTACAGCCCTTGGCTACTCTCGCACAGATACGCAGTATTTT

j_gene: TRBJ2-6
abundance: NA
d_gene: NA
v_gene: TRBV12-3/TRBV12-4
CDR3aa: CASSILPRGPESSGANVLTF
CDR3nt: TGTGCCAGCAGTATCTTACCTCGGGGACCGGAGAGCTCTGGGGCCAACGTCCTGACTTTC

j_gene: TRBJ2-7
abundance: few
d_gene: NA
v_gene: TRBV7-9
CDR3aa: CASSPAGTILNEQYF
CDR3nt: TGTGCCAGCAGCCCCGCGGGAACCATCCTAAACGAGCAGTACTTC

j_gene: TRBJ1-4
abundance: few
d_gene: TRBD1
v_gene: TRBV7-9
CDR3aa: CASSLGQGARTNEKLFF
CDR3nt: TGTGCCAGCAGCCTGGGACAGGGGGCGCGAACTAATGAAAAACTGTTTTTT

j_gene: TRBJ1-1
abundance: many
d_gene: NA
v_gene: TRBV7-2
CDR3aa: CASSPVGTQPNTEAFF
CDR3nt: TGTGCCAGCAGCCCAGTGGGGACACAGCCGAACACTGAAGCTTTCTTT

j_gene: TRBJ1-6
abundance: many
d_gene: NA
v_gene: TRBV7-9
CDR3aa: CASSLEQYNSPLHF
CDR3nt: TGTGCCAGCAGCTTAGAACAGTATAATTCACCCCTCCACTTT

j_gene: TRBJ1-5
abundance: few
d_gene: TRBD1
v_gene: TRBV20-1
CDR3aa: CSALRDSSRMSQHF
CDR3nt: TGCAGTGCACTACGGGACAGCAGTAGGATGTCCCAGCATTTT

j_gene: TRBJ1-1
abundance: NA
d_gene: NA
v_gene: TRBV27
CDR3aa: CASSNKVTEAFF
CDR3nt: TGTGCCAGCAGTAATAAGGTCACTGAAGCTTTCTTT

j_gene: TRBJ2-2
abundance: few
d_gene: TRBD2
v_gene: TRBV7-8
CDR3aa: CASSFTSGSPPGELFF
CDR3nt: TGTGCCAGCAGCTTTACTAGCGGGAGTCCTCCCGGGGAGCTGTTTTTT

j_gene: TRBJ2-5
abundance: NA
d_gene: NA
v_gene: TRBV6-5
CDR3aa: CASSSVNQGKTQYF
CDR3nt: TGTGCCAGCAGTTCCGTTAACCAGGGAAAGACCCAGTACTTC

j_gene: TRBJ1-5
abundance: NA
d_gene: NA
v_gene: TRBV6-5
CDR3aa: CASSYSFNQPQHF
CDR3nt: TGTGCCAGCAGTTACTCATTTAATCAGCCCCAGCATTTT

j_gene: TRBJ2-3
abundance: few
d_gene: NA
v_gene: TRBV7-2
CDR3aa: CASSLLGVAGTDTQYF
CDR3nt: TGTGCCAGCAGCCTACTCGGCGTGGCGGGCACAGATACGCAGTATTTT

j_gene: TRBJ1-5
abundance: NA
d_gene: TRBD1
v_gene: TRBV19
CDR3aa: CASRGTANQPQHF
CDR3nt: TGTGCCAGTAGGGGGACAGCTAATCAGCCCCAGCATTTT

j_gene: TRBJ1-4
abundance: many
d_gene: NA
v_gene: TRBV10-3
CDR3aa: CAISESGADEKLFF
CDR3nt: TGTGCCATCAGTGAGTCGGGCGCCGATGAAAAACTGTTTTTT

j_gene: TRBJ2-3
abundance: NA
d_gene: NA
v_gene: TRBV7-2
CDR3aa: CASSLARHTSLGTDTQYF
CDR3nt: TGTGCCAGCAGCTTAGCGCGACATACGTCTCTGGGCACAGATACGCAGTATTTT

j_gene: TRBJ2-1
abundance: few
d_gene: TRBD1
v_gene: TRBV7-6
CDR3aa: CASSDRESSSYNEQFF
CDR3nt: TGTGCCAGCAGCGACAGGGAATCAAGCTCCTACAATGAGCAGTTCTTC

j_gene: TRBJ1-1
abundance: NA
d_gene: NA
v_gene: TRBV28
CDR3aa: CASSPRFGRGHTEAFF
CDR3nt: TGTGCCAGCAGTCCACGGTTTGGAAGGGGTCACACTGAAGCTTTCTTT

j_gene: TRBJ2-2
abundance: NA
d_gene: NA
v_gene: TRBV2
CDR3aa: CASSETGPGTGELFF
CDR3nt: TGTGCCAGCAGTGAAACAGGCCCGGGAACCGGGGAGCTGTTTTTT

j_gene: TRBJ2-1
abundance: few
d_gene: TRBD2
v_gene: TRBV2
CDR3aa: CASRNQAGGLNEQFF
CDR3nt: TGTGCCAGCAGAAACCAAGCGGGAGGGTTGAATGAGCAGTTCTTC

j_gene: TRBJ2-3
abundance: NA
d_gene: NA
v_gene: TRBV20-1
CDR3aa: CSASLQEATDTQYF
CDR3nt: TGCAGTGCTAGTTTGCAAGAGGCCACAGATACGCAGTATTTT

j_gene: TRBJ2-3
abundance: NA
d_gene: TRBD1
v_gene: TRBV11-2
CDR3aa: CASSLQSGTGTDTQYF
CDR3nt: TGTGCCAGCAGCTTACAATCCGGGACAGGGACAGATACGCAGTATTTT

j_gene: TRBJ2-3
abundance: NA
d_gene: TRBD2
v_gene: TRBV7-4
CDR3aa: CASSLAQTSSTPGDTQYF
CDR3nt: TGTGCCAGCAGCTTAGCCCAGACTAGCTCGACTCCCGGAGATACGCAGTATTTT

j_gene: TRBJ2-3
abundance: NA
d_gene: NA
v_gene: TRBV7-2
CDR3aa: CASSLAPVGVREDTQYF
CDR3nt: TGTGCCAGCAGCTTAGCGCCCGTGGGGGTGCGGGAAGATACGCAGTATTTT

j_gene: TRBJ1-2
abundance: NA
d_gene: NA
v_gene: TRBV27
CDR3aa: CASSPGLDYGYTF
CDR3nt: TGTGCCAGCAGTCCTGGACTAGACTATGGCTACACCTTC

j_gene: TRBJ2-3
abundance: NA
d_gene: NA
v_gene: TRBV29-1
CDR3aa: CSVLPHTDTQYF
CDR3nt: TGCAGCGTTCTGCCGCACACAGATACGCAGTATTTT

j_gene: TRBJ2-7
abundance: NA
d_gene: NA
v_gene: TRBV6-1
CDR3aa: CASRQLYEQYF
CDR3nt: TGTGCCAGTCGACAGCTCTACGAGCAGTACTTC